One and the same sample provided the 10 T cell receptor beta chains below, sequenced in a study of OX40 agonist ivuxolimab in advanced cancers. Only in-frame clones appear in the TCRdb table, and some are missing; sequencing was by immunoSEQ multiplex PCR. This table holds 55,000 to 70,000 clones, approximately 90% found once. Source: CD4+ or CD8+ T cells sorted from blood, taken in a trial of the OX40 agonist ivuxolimab. Every receptor here comes from an adult with an advanced solid tumor such as melanoma, head and neck, liver or kidney cancer.

The chain recombines TRBV10-3 with TRBJ1-1, with TRBD1 matching 9 bases. V shed 1 base, J shed 8 bases, and the junction held 5 bases outside the gene matches. Germline lookup yields CDR1 ENHRY and CDR2 SYGVKD. The CDR3 loop spans 14 amino acids. CDR3 nucleotide sequence: TGTGCCATCAGTGAGTTGGGACAGGGTGTCGAAGCTTTCTTT. Translating it yields CAISELGQGVEAFF.

This chain joins TRBV27 and TRBJ1-1, with 7 bases identical to TRBD1. CDR1 is MNHEY and CDR2 is SMNVEV in the germline V gene (reference sequence). J gave up 4 bases and V 8 bases, and 13 bases lay outside the gene matches. The CDR3 is 15 residues long. This CDR3 is CASLRWTGLGTEAFF. In nucleotides, the CDR3 is TGTGCCAGCCTTCGATGGACAGGTCTGGGCACTGAAGCTTTCTTT.

The chain carries TRBV15 and TRBJ1-1; no reliable D call. V was clipped by 0 bases and J by 1 base, with 9 bases between them. This CDR3 comprises 15 residues. Germline assignment: CDR1 LNHNV and CDR2 YYDKDF (reference sequence). The CDR3 DNA reads as TGTGCCACCAGCAGAGATTATAGGGAGAACACTGAAGCTTTCTTT. Amino acid sequence: CATSRDYRENTEAFF.

The chain carries TRBV28 and TRBJ2-7, with 9 positions matching TRBD2. Germline trimming cut 7 bases from V and 7 bases from J; bases unmatched to any gene: 14. The CDR3 is 15 amino acids. The germline gives CDR1 MDHEN, CDR2 SYDVKM. In DNA form, the CDR3 reads TGTGCCAGCACTCGAACGGGTAGCGGGAGTGGTGAGCAGTACTTC. As protein: CASTRTGSGSGEQYF.

This clone was recorded once. J is TRBJ1-1 and V is TRBV5-4; D is unresolved. Germline V gene lookup returns CDR1 SGHNT and CDR2 YYREEE (reference sequence). The length of the CDR3 is 14 residues. Trimming removed 6 bases from V and 0 bases from J, with 12 bases in between. The CDR3, as DNA: TGTGCCAGCACCCGCGGAGAGGTGAACACTGAAGCTTTCTTT. Amino acids: CASTRGEVNTEAFF.

V is TRBV4-2 and J is TRBJ1-5; 11 nucleotides align to TRBD1. The J segment lost 3 bases and the V segment lost 3 bases, leaving 4 bases of the junction unmatched. This CDR3 has 16 residues. Germline CDR1 and CDR2: LGHNA and YNFKEQ. The CDR3 nucleotides read TGTGCCAGCAGCCATGGGGACAGGGGGTACAATCAGCCCCAGCATTTT. This sequence encodes CASSHGDRGYNQPQHF.

The chain carries TRBV18 and TRBJ2-5; D is uncertain. The length of the CDR3 is 12 residues. Germline V gene sequence: CDR1 KGHSH, CDR2 LQKENI. V gave up 3 bases and J gave up 2 bases, with 4 bases separating them. CDR3 loop: CASSPRQETQYF. The CDR3 DNA is TGTGCCAGCTCACCCCGGCAAGAGACCCAGTACTTC.

V usage is TRBV28 and J usage is TRBJ2-5, with D unresolved. Germline V gives CDR1 MDHEN, CDR2 SYDVKM. The CDR3 runs 13 residues. With 3 bases removed from V and 1 base from J, the gap between germline ends came to 6 bases. The DNA for the CDR3 is TGTGCCAGCAGTTTGCGGACCCAAGAGACCCAGTACTTC. This encodes CASSLRTQETQYF. Full variable domain (rest looked up from reference TRBV28 and TRBJ2-5): DVKVTQSSRYLVKRTGEKVFLECVQDMDHENMFWYRQDPGLGLRLIYFSYDVKMKEKGDIPEGYSVSREKKERFSLILESASTNQTSMYLCASSLRTQETQYFGPGTRLLVL.

This clone was observed once. CDR3 sequence reads: CASVQGFGQETQYF. CDR3 coding DNA: TGCGCCAGCGTGCAGGGCTTTGGGCAAGAGACCCAGTACTTC. This chain joins TRBV5-1 and TRBJ2-5; a possible D gene is TRBD1 (5 bases). The CDR3 totals 14 residues. V was clipped by 7 bases and J by 2 bases, with 15 bases between them. Germline CDR1 SGHRS, CDR2 YFSETQ.

This chain joins TRBV7-3 and TRBJ2-3; no definite D call. Germline V gives CDR1 SGHTA, CDR2 FQGTGA. The CDR3 is 12 residues long. V lost 2 bases and J 6 bases, leaving 6 bases between the germline ends. CDR3: CASSLEEDTQYF. The DNA of the CDR3 is TGTGCCAGCAGCTTAGAAGAGGATACGCAGTATTTT.